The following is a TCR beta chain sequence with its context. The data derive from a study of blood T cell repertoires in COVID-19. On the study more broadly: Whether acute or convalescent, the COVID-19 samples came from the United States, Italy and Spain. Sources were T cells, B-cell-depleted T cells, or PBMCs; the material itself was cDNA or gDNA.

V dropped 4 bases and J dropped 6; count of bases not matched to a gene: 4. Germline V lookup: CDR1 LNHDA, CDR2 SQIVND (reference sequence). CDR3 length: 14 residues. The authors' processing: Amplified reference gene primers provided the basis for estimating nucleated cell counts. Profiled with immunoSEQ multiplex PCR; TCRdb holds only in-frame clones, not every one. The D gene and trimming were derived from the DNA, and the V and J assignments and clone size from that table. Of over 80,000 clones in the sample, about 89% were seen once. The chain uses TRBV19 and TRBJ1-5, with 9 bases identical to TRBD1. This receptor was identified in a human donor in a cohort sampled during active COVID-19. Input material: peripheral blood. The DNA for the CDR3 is TGTGCCAGTAGTACTACAGGGGGCGGTCAGCCCCAGCATTTT. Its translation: CASSTTGGGQPQHF.